This TCR beta chain was sequenced in a study of tumor-infiltrating lymphocytes in primary liver carcinoma. From roughly 0.55 ug of total RNA, TCR beta-specific cDNA was reverse-transcribed using a constant-region primer. What produced the TCR beta libraries was three nested multiplex PCR rounds using slightly modified ARM-PCR. Both of the initial two PCR rounds ran for about 11 cycles and employed TRBV1-TRBV30 forward primers alongside a C-beta reverse primer. In TCRdb, the multiplex PCR reads were re-called with MiXCR into one record per CDR3 protein. Among about 120,000 distinct CDR3 sequences listed, around two thirds were seen once. V gave up 6 bases and J gave up 4 bases; unmatched junction bases: 5. The CDR3 is made up of 13 amino acids. Co-extraction yielded RNA and DNA from around 20-30 mg of unsorted bulk tissue. The sample holds many counts of this clonotype.

The chain employs TRBV12-3 or TRBV12-4 and TRBJ2-5, with 7 positions matching TRBD2. This TCR was recovered from a woman aged 60-70 years with primary liver carcinoma and hepatitis B virus infection. Specimen: liver tumor tissue from sampling region 1. Subset here: tumor region T1, superior pole. CDR3 nucleotides: TGTGCCAGCAGCCGGGACTACCGAGAGACCCAGTACTTC. Translated, it gives CASSRDYRETQYF.